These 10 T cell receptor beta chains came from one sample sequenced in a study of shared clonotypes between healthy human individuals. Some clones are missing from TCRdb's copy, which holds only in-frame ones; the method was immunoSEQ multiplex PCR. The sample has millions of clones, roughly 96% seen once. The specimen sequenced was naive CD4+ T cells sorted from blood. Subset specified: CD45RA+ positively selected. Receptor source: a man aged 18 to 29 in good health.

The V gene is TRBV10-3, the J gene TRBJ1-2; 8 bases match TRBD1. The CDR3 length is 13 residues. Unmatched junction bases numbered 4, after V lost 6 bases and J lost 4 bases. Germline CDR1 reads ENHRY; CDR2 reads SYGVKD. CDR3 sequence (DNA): TGTGCCATCAGCCAGGACAGGGTCTATGGCTACACCTTC. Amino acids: CAISQDRVYGYTF.

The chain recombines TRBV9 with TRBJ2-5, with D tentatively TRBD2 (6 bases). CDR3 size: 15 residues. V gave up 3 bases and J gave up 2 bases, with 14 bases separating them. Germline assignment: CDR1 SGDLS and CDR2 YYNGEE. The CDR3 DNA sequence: TGTGCCAGCAGCGCCCTGGGAGGAGATCAAGAGACCCAGTACTTC. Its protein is CASSALGGDQETQYF.

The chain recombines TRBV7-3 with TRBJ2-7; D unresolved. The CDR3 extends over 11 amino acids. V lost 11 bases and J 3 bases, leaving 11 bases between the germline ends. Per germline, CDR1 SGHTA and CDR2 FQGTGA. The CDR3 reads CAGPGIYEQYF. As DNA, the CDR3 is TGTGCCGGGCCCGGAATCTACGAGCAGTACTTC.

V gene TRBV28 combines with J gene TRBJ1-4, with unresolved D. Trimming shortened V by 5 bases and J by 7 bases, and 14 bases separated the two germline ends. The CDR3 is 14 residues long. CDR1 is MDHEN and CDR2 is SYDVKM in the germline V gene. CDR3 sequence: CASSLRYAVEKLFF. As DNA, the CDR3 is TGTGCCAGCAGTCTCCGCTACGCGGTTGAAAAACTGTTTTTT.

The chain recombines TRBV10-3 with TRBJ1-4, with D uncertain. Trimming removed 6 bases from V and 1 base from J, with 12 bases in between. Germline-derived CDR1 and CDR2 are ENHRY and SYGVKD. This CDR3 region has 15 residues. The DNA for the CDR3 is TGTGCCATCAGCCCGGGTGTTCAAACTAATGAAAAACTGTTTTTT. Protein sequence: CAISPGVQTNEKLFF.

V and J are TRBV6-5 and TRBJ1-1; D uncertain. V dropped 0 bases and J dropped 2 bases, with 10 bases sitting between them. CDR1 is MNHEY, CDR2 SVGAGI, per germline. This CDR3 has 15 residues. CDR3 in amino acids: CASSYSIALNTEAFF. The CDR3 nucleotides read TGTGCCAGCAGTTACTCGATAGCTTTAAACACTGAAGCTTTCTTT.

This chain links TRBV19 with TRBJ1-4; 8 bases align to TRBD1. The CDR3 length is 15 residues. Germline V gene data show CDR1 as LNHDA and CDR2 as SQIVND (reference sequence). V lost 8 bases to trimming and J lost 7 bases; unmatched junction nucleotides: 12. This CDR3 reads CASSLGQGRSEKLFF. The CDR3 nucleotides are TGTGCCAGTTCCCTTGGACAGGGACGTAGTGAAAAACTGTTTTTT.

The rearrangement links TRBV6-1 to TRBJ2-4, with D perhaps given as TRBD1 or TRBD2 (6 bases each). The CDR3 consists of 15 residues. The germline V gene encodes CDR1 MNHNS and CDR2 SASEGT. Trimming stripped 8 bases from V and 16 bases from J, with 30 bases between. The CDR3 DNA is TGTGCCAGCGGAGGGGGGATGGAAGGGAACATTCAGTTTTACTTC. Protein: CASGGGMEGNIQFYF.

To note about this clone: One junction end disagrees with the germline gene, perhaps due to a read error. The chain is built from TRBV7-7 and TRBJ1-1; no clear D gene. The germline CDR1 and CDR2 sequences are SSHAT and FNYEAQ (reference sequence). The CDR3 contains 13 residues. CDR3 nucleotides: TGTGCTAGCAGCCGCGACTTGAACACTGAAGCTTTCTTT. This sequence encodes CASSRDLNTEAFF.

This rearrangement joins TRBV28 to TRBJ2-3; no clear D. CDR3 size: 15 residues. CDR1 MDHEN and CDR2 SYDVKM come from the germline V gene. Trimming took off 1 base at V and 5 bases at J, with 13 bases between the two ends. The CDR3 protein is CASSLFSPGGDTQYF. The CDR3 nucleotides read TGTGCCAGCAGTTTATTCTCCCCCGGCGGAGATACGCAGTATTTT.